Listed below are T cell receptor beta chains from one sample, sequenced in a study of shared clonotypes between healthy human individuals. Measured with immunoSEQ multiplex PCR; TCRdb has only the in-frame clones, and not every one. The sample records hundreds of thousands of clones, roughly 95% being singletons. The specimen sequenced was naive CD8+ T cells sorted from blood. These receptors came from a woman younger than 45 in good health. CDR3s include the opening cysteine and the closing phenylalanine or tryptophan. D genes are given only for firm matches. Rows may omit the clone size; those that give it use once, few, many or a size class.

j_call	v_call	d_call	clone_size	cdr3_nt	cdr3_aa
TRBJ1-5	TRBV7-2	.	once	TGTGCCAGCAGCTTGACAGATCAGCCCCAGCATTTT	CASSLTDQPQHF
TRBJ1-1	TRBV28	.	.	TGTGCCAGCATTGGACGGAAAAACACTGAAGCTTTCTTT	CASIGRKNTEAFF
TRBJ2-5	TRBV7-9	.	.	TGTGCCAGCAGCCGGGAGCAGTTCCTTGGGGCCCAGTACTTC	CASSREQFLGAQYF
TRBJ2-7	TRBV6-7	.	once	TGTGCCAGCAGTAGGGAGCAGTACTTC	CASSREQYF
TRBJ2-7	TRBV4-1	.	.	TGCGCCAGCAGCCAAGATCGTTACGGGAGTTACGAGCAGTACTTC	CASSQDRYGSYEQYF
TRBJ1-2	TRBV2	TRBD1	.	TGTGCCAGCAGTGTTCGACGACAGGGGGCCGAGGGCTACACCTTC	CASSVRRQGAEGYTF
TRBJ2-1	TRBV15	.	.	TGTGCCACCAGCAGAGTGAGGTGGACCGAGTCCTACAATGAGCAGTTCTTC	CATSRVRWTESYNEQFF
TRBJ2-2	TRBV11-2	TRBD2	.	TGTGCCAGCAGCTTAGAGGGACTAGCGGCTAACACCGGGGAGCTGTTTTTT	CASSLEGLAANTGELFF
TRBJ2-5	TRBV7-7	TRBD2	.	TGTGCCAGCAGCTTAAGACTAGCGGGTTACCAAGAGACCCAGTACTTC	CASSLRLAGYQETQYF
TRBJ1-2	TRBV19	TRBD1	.	TGTGCCAGTAGTCCCGGGACAGGGGAGTTTGGCTACACCTTC	CASSPGTGEFGYTF
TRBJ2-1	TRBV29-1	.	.	TGCAGCGTTGTAGGGGGGGAGTACAATGAGCAGTTCTTC	CSVVGGEYNEQFF
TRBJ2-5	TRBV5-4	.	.	TGTGCCAGCAGCTTCGAGGGTGGAATTGAGACCCAGTACTTC	CASSFEGGIETQYF
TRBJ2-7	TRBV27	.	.	TGTGCCAGCAGTTTAGGGCAGTCCTACGAGCAGTACTTC	CASSLGQSYEQYF
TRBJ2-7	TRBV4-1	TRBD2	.	TGCGCCAGCAGCCAAGAAGTGGGACTAGCGCTCTACGAGCAGTACTTC	CASSQEVGLALYEQYF
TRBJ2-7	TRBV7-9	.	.	TGTGCCAGCAGCGCAAAGAACCGTGGCGGCGAGCAGTACTTC	CASSAKNRGGEQYF
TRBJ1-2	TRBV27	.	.	TGTGCCAGCAGTTTAGGTGTAGGGACCAGCTATGGCTACACCTTC	CASSLGVGTSYGYTF
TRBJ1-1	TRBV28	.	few	TGTGCCAGCAGTCCCTTCGGGATGTGGGCTTTCTTT	CASSPFGMWAFF
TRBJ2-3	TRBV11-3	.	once	TGTGCCAGCAGCTTGGGAGACGATACGCAGTATTTT	CASSLGDDTQYF
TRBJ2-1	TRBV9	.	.	TGTGCCAGCAGCCCCGGGCATAGCCGTTCCTACAATGAGCAGTTCTTC	CASSPGHSRSYNEQFF
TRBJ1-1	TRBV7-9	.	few	TGTGCCAGCAGCTTAGTGAACACTGAAGCTTTCTTT	CASSLVNTEAFF
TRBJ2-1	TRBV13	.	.	TGTGCCAGCAGCTTAGAAGCTGAGCAGTTCTTC	CASSLEAEQFF
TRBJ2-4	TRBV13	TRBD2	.	TGTGCCAGCAGCGGGGAGGGGACTAGCGGGAGGACAATAGCCAAAAACATTCAGTACTTC	CASSGEGTSGRTIAKNIQYF
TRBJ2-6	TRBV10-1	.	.	TGCGCCAGCAGTCCCGGGGCCAGCGTCCTGACTTTC	CASSPGASVLTF
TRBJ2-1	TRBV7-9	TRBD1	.	TGTGCCAGCAGGGAGGGGCAGGGGGCTAGGTACAATGAGCAGTTCTTC	CASREGQGARYNEQFF
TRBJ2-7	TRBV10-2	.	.	TGCGCCAGCAACCCCGGGGGCCGGGTCAACTCCTACGAGCAGTACTTC	CASNPGGRVNSYEQYF
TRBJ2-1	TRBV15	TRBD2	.	TGTGCCACCAGCAGTCATGCGGGACTAGCGGGATTTGAGCAGTTCTTC	CATSSHAGLAGFEQFF
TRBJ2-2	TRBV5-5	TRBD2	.	TGTGCCAGCAGCCTTACCGGGGGGTTAAACACCGGGGAGCTGTTTTTT	CASSLTGGLNTGELFF
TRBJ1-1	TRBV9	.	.	TGTGCCAGCAGCGTAGTTTGGGGGAACACTGAAGCTTTCTTT	CASSVVWGNTEAFF
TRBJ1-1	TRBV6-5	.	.	TGTGCCAGCAGGGGGGGGGCTGAAGCTTTCTTT	CASRGGAEAFF
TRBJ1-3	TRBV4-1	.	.	TGCGCCAGCAGCCAAGATCGGCGGGGCCTCTCTGGAAACACCATATATTTT	CASSQDRRGLSGNTIYF
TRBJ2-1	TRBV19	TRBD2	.	TGTGCCAGTAGTATTGGGCGGGAGGGCCTAGGTTTTATCAATGAGCAGTTCTTC	CASSIGREGLGFINEQFF
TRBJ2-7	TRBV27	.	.	TGTGCCAGCAGAGAAACCCGACAGGTCTCCTACGAGCAGTACTTC	CASRETRQVSYEQYF
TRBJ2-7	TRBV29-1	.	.	TGCAGCGTTGAGGAAGGGTCAGTAGCCCACGAGCAGTACTTC	CSVEEGSVAHEQYF
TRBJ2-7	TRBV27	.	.	TGTGCCAGCAGTTCCGGACAGACCTACGAGCAGTACTTC	CASSSGQTYEQYF
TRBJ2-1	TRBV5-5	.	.	TGTGCCAGCAGCTTGGAAAGGAGCTCCTACAATGAGCAGTTCTTC	CASSLERSSYNEQFF
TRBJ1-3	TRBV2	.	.	TGTGCCAGCAGTGATAGGTCGTTCTCTGGAAACACCATATATTTT	CASSDRSFSGNTIYF
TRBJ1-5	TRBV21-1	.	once	TGTGCCAGCAGCCTGCGGGGGGGGCCTCAGCCCCAGCATTTT	CASSLRGGPQPQHF
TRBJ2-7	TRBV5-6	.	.	TGTGCCAGCAGCTTGGTAGGCAGACACGAGCAGTACTTC	CASSLVGRHEQYF
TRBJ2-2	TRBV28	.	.	TGTGCCAGCAGTCTACGGGGGCGAACCGGGGAGCTGTTTTTT	CASSLRGRTGELFF
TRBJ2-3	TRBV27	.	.	TGTGCCAGCAGTTTGGGGCTGTCGGATACGCAGTATTTT	CASSLGLSDTQYF
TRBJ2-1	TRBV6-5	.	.	TGTGCCAGCAGTTCTTCCCATGAGCAGTTCTTC	CASSSSHEQFF
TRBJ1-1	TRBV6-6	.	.	TGTGCCAGCAGTGACCGTGCAGGAATCACTGAAGCTTTCTTT	CASSDRAGITEAFF
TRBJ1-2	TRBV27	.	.	TGTGCCAGCAGCCTGGGGGTCCAGACCCATGGCTACACCTTC	CASSLGVQTHGYTF
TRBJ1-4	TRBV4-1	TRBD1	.	TGCGCCAGCAGCCCCCGACAGGGGGGTGAAAAACTGTTTTTT	CASSPRQGGEKLFF
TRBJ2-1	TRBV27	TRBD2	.	TGTGCCAGCAGTTCCCCCCAGCGGGAGGGATACAATGAGCAGTTCTTC	CASSSPQREGYNEQFF
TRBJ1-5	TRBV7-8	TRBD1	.	TGTGCCAGCAGCCCCGGACAGGGGTATCAGCCCCAGCATTTT	CASSPGQGYQPQHF
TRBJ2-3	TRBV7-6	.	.	TGTGCCAGCAGCCTAGATAATACAGATACGCAGTATTTT	CASSLDNTDTQYF
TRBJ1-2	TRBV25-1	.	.	TGTGCCAGCAGTGAATGGAATGGAGAGATTAACTATGGCTACACCTTC	CASSEWNGEINYGYTF
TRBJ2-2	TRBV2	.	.	TGTGCCAGCAGACGGACAGCGAACACCGGGGAGCTGTTTTTT	CASRRTANTGELFF
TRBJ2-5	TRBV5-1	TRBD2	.	TGCGCCAGCAGCAGGACTAGCGGGAGAGACCAAGAGACCCAGTACTTC	CASSRTSGRDQETQYF
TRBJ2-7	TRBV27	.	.	TGTGCCAGCAGTCCCAACCCCAACTGGGCCGAGCAGTACTTC	CASSPNPNWAEQYF
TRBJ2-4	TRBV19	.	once	TGTGCCAGTAGTATTTGGGGAGGCCTACTAGCCAAAAACATTCAGTACTTC	CASSIWGGLLAKNIQYF
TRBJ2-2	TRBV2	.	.	TGTGCCAGCAGTGAAGGTCGTATAGTGTCTAACACCGGGGAGCTGTTTTTT	CASSEGRIVSNTGELFF